Following are 20 T cell receptor beta chains from one sample sequenced in a study of shared clonotypes between healthy human individuals. The data were produced by immunoSEQ multiplex PCR, yet TCRdb's version contains in-frame clones alone and is incomplete. Of 450,000 or so clones in the sample, around 77% were seen once. The sample consisted of PBMCs. All receptors derive from a woman aged 35 to 49 in good health. Some clones in this sample may be carry-over from other donors' samples.

The V call is TRBV2, the J call TRBJ2-7; 8 nucleotides align to TRBD1. V lost 6 bases and J lost 4; bases outside the gene matches: 5. CDR3 length: 13 amino acids. From germline, CDR1 is SNHLY and CDR2 FYNNEI. CDR3 DNA: TGTGCCAGCAGGGAGGGACAGGAGTACGAGCAGTACTTC. Translation gives CASREGQEYEQYF.

The gene calls are TRBV28 and TRBJ2-7; 12 nucleotides align to TRBD1. CDR1 and CDR2 (germline): MDHEN, SYDVKM. Unmatched junction bases numbered 6, after V lost 5 bases and J lost 4 bases. The CDR3 is 15 residues long. The CDR3 loop reads CASSPPGQGAYEQYF. CDR3 sequence (DNA): TGTGCCAGCAGTCCCCCGGGACAGGGGGCTTACGAGCAGTACTTC.

This chain's CDR3 is CASSEGPSGGETQYF. CDR3 bases: TGCGCCAGCAGCGAGGGGCCCTCCGGAGGAGAGACCCAGTACTTC. This chain joins TRBV5-1 and TRBJ2-5; D tentatively reads TRBD1 or TRBD2 (5 bases each). The CDR3 runs to 15 residues. Trimming shortened V by 4 bases and J by 4 bases, and 17 bases separated the two germline ends. CDR1 is SGHRS and CDR2 is YFSETQ in the germline V gene.

V is TRBV7-6 and J is TRBJ2-7; 9 nucleotides line up with TRBD2. V was clipped by 4 bases and J by 7 bases; unmatched bases: 14. CDR1 and CDR2 (germline): SGHVS, FNYEAQ. There are 16 residues in the CDR3. The CDR3 coding sequence is TGTGCCAGCAGCTGGTTTGGCGGGAGGGGTTCGCGGGAGCAGTACTTC. Residues: CASSWFGGRGSREQYF.

This clone was counted only a few times. The J gene is TRBJ2-1, the V gene TRBV27, with 10 positions matching TRBD2. Losses at the gene ends were 7 bases for V and 0 bases for J; bases not matched to a gene: 9. The CDR3 is 17 residues long. Germline loops: CDR1 MNHEY, CDR2 SMNVEV (reference sequence). The CDR3 coding sequence is TGTGCCAGCATGGCTAGCGGGAGACTATCCTCCTACAATGAGCAGTTCTTC. Protein sequence: CASMASGRLSSYNEQFF.

A remark on this clone: This sequence is one base from a far larger clone and is likely a read error. This sample also contains other DNA sequences that code for the same CDR3. The chain is built from TRBV7-3 and TRBJ1-6, with 7 bases fitting TRBD1. The germline CDR1 and CDR2 sequences are SGHTA and FQGTGA. The CDR3 consists of 13 residues. The DNA for the CDR3 is TGTGCCAGCAGCACGGGACAGAATTCACCCCTCCACTTC. Residues: CASSTGQNSPLHF.

The chain is built from TRBV7-7 and TRBJ2-7, with D perhaps matching TRBD1 or TRBD2 (7 bases each). The J call could be wrong; TRBJ2-5 is a better fit for the DNA end. Per germline, CDR1 SSHAT and CDR2 FNYEAQ (reference sequence). The CDR3 covers 13 residues. The CDR3 DNA reads as TGTGCCAGCAGCCCCCAGGGGGGGGAGACCCAGTACTTC. Translated, it gives CASSPQGGETQYF.

The rearrangement uses TRBV5-6 and TRBJ2-7, with D perhaps being TRBD1 or TRBD2 (6 bases each). Looked up from germline, CDR1 is SGHDT and CDR2 is YYEEEE. Between the trimmed V and J ends, which lost 3 bases and 1 base, there was a span of 17 bases. CDR3 size: 16 residues. The CDR3 loop is CASSWGFKGGSYEQYF. As DNA, the CDR3 is TGTGCCAGCAGCTGGGGTTTTAAGGGGGGATCCTACGAGCAGTACTTC.

Remarks on this clone: A read error is the likely source, as a far larger clone sits one nucleotide away. This chain uses TRBV30 with TRBJ2-1; D assignment may be TRBD1 or TRBD2 (5 bases each). CDR3 length equals 15 residues. Germline assignment: CDR1 GTSNPN and CDR2 SVGIG (reference sequence). V lost 0 bases, J lost 9 bases, and 18 bases lay in between. The CDR3 DNA is TGTGCCTGGAGTGTAAGGGTAGACGGGGCCGGTGAGCAGTTCTTC. It codes for CAWSVRVDGAGEQFF.

This sequence joins TRBV28 and TRBJ2-7; 8 bases fit TRBD2. Trimming at V came to 5 bases and at J to 4 bases, leaving 10 bases not matched to a gene. The germline gives CDR1 MDHEN, CDR2 SYDVKM. The CDR3 totals 15 residues. DNA of the CDR3: TGTGCCAGCAGTCCTTACGGGGGGGGCACTTACGAGCAGTACTTC. Amino acid sequence: CASSPYGGGTYEQYF.

The gene calls are TRBV10-2 and TRBJ2-7; 7 positions match TRBD1. Germline loops: CDR1 WSHSY, CDR2 SAAADI. CDR3 length equals 14 residues. Trimming at V came to 6 bases and at J to 3 bases, leaving 8 bases not matched to a gene. Here the CDR3 reads CASRNRDRHYEQYF. CDR3 in DNA: TGCGCCAGCAGAAACCGGGACAGACACTACGAGCAGTACTTC.

The chain carries TRBV9 and TRBJ2-2; either TRBD1 or TRBD2 may supply D (5 bases each). CDR1 SGDLS and CDR2 YYNGEE come from the germline V gene. V was pared by 4 bases and J by 6 bases, with 16 bases between. The CDR3 loop spans 15 amino acids. The CDR3 region is CASSTGTVKAGELFF. As DNA, the CDR3 is TGTGCCAGCAGCACGGGGACGGTCAAGGCCGGGGAGCTGTTTTTT.

A note on this clone: The DNA is left out, because the CDR3 cannot be placed on it with certainty; the CDR3 is given as TCRdb lists it. The V call is TRBV21-1, the J call TRBJ1-1. TRBV21-1 is listed as a pseudogene. With termini counted, the CDR3 has 13 amino acids. CDR3 region: CASSKWVGGGAFF.

As concerns this clone: One base separates it from a far larger clone, so it is likely a read error. The CDR3 bases are TGTGCCAGTAGTGATTATAGGGGGGCAACCTACAATGAGCAGTTCTTC. Translated: CASSDYRGATYNEQFF. V usage is TRBV19 and J usage is TRBJ2-1; D possibly matches TRBD1 or TRBD2 (6 bases each). V was trimmed by 5 bases and J by 2 bases, leaving 16 bases between them. The CDR3 is 16 residues long. Germline CDR1 and CDR2: LNHDA and SQIVND (reference sequence).

The V and J genes are TRBV7-2 and TRBJ2-7; no firm D call. Trimming pared 4 bases from V and 7 bases from J, leaving 14 bases between. Germline CDR1 reads SGHTA; CDR2 reads FQGNSA. The length of the CDR3 is 13 residues. CDR3 nucleotide sequence: TGTGCCAGCAGCTCGACATATCAGAGGGAGCAGTACTTC. It specifies CASSSTYQREQYF.

This chain connects TRBV30 to TRBJ1-1; D not resolved. Germline CDR1 is GTSNPN and CDR2 is SVGIG (reference sequence). The ends were cut back, 3 bases at V and 2 bases at J, with 10 bases in the middle. The CDR3 is made up of 13 amino acids. CDR3 region: CAWRIQSNTEAFF. For the CDR3, the DNA is TGTGCCTGGAGGATACAGAGCAACACTGAAGCTTTCTTT.

Regarding this clone: A much larger clonotype is one base distant, so this may be a read error. The chain is built from TRBV7-2 and TRBJ2-1; perhaps TRBD2 as D (6 bases). The germline V gene has CDR1 SGHTA and CDR2 FQGNSA. This CDR3 is built from 17 residues. Trimming pared 5 bases from V and 3 bases from J, leaving 20 bases between. CDR3 sequence (DNA): TGTGCCAGCAGCACTCCCCTCGCGGGACTGGGCTACAATGAGCAGTTCTTC. It yields the protein CASSTPLAGLGYNEQFF.

This chain connects TRBV21-1 to TRBJ2-5; no DNA check was done on the table's D call, TRBD1. TRBV21-1 has pseudogene status. This CDR3 is 15 amino acids long. CDR3 nucleotides: TGTGCCAGCAGCAAAGAGAACAGGGCAGGAGAGACCCAGTACTTC. Amino acids: CASSKENRAGETQYF.

Details on this clone: With a far larger clone one base away, a read error is the likely cause. The sample has other DNA sequences that encode this CDR3 too. The V and J genes are TRBV7-8 and TRBJ2-5, with D uncertain. The J call may be in error: the DNA end matches TRBJ2-7 better. Per the germline V gene, CDR1 is SGHVS and CDR2 is FQNEAQ. The CDR3 contains 15 residues. The CDR3 spells CASSFLRYSPYEQYF. The CDR3 bases are TGTGCCAGTAGTTTCCTCCGCTACTCACCCTACGAGCAGTACTTC.

The chain carries TRBV7-2 and TRBJ2-1; TRBD2 agrees at 9 bases. This CDR3 contains 16 residues. The germline V gene encodes CDR1 SGHTA and CDR2 FQGNSA. V shed 6 bases and J 2 bases; nucleotides not matched to a gene: 8. This CDR3 reads CASRPPAGGPYNEQFF. DNA for the CDR3: TGTGCCAGCAGACCCCCAGCGGGAGGACCCTACAATGAGCAGTTCTTC.